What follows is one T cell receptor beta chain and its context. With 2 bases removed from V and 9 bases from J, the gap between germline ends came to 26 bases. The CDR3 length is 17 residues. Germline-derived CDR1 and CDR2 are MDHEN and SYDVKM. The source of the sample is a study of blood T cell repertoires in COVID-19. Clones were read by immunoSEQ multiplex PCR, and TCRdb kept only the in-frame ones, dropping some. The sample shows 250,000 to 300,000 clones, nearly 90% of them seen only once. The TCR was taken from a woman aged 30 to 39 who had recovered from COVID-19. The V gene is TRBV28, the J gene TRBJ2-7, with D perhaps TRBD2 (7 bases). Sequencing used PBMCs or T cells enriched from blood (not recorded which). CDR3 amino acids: CASSLITGGQLALGQYF. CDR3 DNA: TGTGCCAGCAGTTTAATTACGGGAGGACAGCTAGCTCTGGGGCAGTACTTC.